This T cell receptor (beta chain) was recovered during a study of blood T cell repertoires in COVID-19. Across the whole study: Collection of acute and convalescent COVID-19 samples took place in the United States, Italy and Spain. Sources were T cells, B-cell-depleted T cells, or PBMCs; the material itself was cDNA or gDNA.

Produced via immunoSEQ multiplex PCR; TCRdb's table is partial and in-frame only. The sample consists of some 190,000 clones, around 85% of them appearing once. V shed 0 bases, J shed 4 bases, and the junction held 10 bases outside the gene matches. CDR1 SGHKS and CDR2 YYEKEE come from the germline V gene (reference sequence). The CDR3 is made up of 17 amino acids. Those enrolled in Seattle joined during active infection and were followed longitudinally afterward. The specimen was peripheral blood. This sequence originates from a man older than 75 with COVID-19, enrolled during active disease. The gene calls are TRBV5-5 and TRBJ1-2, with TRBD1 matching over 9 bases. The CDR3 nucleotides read TGTGCCAGCAGCTTGGCCCTCGGGACAGGGCGAGGCTATGGCTACACCTTC. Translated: CASSLALGTGRGYGYTF.